This TCR beta chain was sequenced in a study of cytomegalovirus exposure and HLA in healthy donors (TCRdb year 2017). Study-wide context: An earlier analysis of approximately 640 of the donors reported 250 to 350 Gb of sequence data and 117 million unique TCR beta sequences from about 200 million T cells. The T cell repertoires of some 700 subjects were profiled by immunosequencing and related to cytomegalovirus serostatus. Genome-wide SNP genotypes for about three fifths of the roughly 700 donors were used in a later genetic analysis, which treated that subset as a discovery cohort. Besides the first cohort of some 670 subjects, a separate validation cohort made up of 120 different subjects was used. Every discovery cohort repertoire had been produced on one sequencing platform. The number of donors typed differed by locus, with about 629-640 for A, B, C, DRB1 and DQB1, roughly 550 for DQA1, under 610 for DPA1, and under 490 for DPB1. Class I and class II HLA loci were covered by the typing at four-digit resolution. The study was designed to test whether signatures of past pathogen exposure could be identified by cataloging public T cell receptors. Roughly five DR-DQ haplotypes were handled as single units for association and clustering, since linkage in the cohort was strong. Approximately 300 gigabases of sequencing data and approximately 91 million unique TCR sequences made up an early release that covered approximately 620 HLA-typed donors. An earlier analysis of more than 450 of the donors used high-throughput TCR beta sequencing to judge whether each TCR beta V gene segment behaved as functional or pseudogenic. The genetic ancestry cluster associated with self-reported Caucasian donors included around four fifths of the approximately 400 genotyped donors. In a later analysis, previously published TCR beta repertoires from 670 or so donors were re-analyzed and high-resolution HLA genotyping was added so that TCR occurrence patterns could be studied. To predict cytomegalovirus infection status, the study brought together high-throughput TCR immunosequencing, statistical association of individual TCRs with disease status, and machine learning. Among roughly 400 genotyped donors of the cohort, an average of approximately 240,000 unique TCR beta nucleotide sequences was sequenced per donor, of which about 18% were non-productive. Rather than using new phenotypic data, the later analysis identified candidate immune exposures from TCR beta sequences and from how often those sequences occurred across donors. Donor age, sex, ethnicity and CMV serostatus were compiled alongside the repertoire data.

The cohort comprised some 730 healthy bone marrow donors. At the time of sampling, every cohort member was nominally healthy, though immune exposures that went unrecorded were likely present. The donor tested CMV seronegative, placing the donor among the 350 to 400 seronegative members of the cohort. A peripheral blood sample was collected from each donor, and TCR beta sequencing was performed on peripheral blood mononuclear cells. The Qiagen DNeasy Blood Extraction Kit was used to extract genomic DNA from the blood cell samples. What the authors observed across the whole study: When HLA alleles, especially DR and DQ, strongly co-occurred, attributing TCR associations to individual alleles was difficult. A total of some 180 TCR beta chains were listed by the study as associated with cytomegalovirus. According to a later analysis, most CMV-associated TCR beta chains appeared to be HLA-restricted, and the HLA associations seemed to be driven largely by CMV exposure. In an earlier analysis of some 640 of the donors, most TCR beta V segments were observed in productive rearrangements about 90% or about 30% of the time, broadly matching IMGT annotations. Because the 87-base-pair reads could not distinguish some IMGT-functional V segments, including TRBV6-2 and TRBV6-3, those segments were excluded. V-gene and J-gene trimming of TCR beta chains was associated with a missense DCLRE1C variant in a later genetic analysis, and the association was replicated in an independent cohort. Most TCR sequences were seen in very few donors, while some public TCRs were found in many individuals. Correlated functional status among segregating V segments might be attributable to linkage disequilibrium, but an unknown experimental factor could not be ruled out. This cohort had only TCR beta chains sequenced, and the lack of alpha or paired-chain data limited which features could be detected. Because counts were too low, 15 to 20 rarely observed V segments, including chromosome 9 orphons, were excluded from the earlier analysis of under 650 of the donors. In a later analysis, HLA-associated TCR beta chains showed more clonal expansion and lower generation probabilities than non-associated chains that were equally common. According to the authors, the approach could potentially be generalized to other disease states and immunological phenotypes. Several of the top co-occurrence clusters appeared to be linked to parvovirus B19, influenza, CMV and Epstein-Barr virus, according to a later analysis. A later analysis associated about 17,000 TCR beta sequences with specific HLA alleles at a false discovery rate of 0.05. In both the original and validation cohorts, the classifier was reported to diagnose cytomegalovirus status with high specificity and sensitivity. A later genetic analysis reported fewer N-insertions in productive TCRs among donors in an Asian-associated ancestry cluster than the roughly 690-donor mean. The sequencing pipeline was judged likely to have produced a cluster of highly shared sequence variants as a technical artifact. In a later analysis, TCR association rates were found to vary across HLA loci, with the most associated TCRs seen for DRB1 alleles and the fewest for HLA-C alleles. A few of the identified cytomegalovirus-associated TCR beta chains were confirmed in vitro to be specific for cytomegalovirus antigens. A further reported finding was that TCR beta sequences accurately predicted the HLA-A and HLA-B alleles for most subjects in the first cohort. The only immune exposure information available for the cohort was CMV serostatus. Presence/absence analyses assumed roughly uniform sequencing depth across donors, an assumption that may not hold. Because some donors lacked HLA typing at each locus, the association tests relied only on the typed subset.

CDR3 length: 15 amino acids, cysteine to phenylalanine. The only DNA kept is the CDR3, 45 bases in frame from the first base. At the junction V is shortened by 6 bases and J by 5 bases; bases outside the gene matches: 6. The germline V gene specifies SNHLY as CDR1 and FYNNEI as CDR2. A word on this clone: Its antigen remains unidentified. The input lacks base qualities; no much larger clone sits a single base away.

The library was prepared using the immunoSEQ multiplex PCR assay. For the multiplex PCR, a mixture combining 60 forward primers for TCR Vbeta segments and 13 reverse primers for TCR Jbeta segments was used. A multiplex PCR assay on genomic DNA amplified the CDR3 region of rearranged TCR beta genes. On the Illumina HiSeq System, the amplified TCR beta libraries were sequenced as 87-base-pair reads. On the authors' methods: Across the 670 or so repertoires, a later analysis counted approximately 75 million unique TCR beta chains, around 11 million of which were shared by at least two donors. Raw reads were error-corrected and collapsed into unique sequences by a nearest-neighbor algorithm in which closely related sequences were merged to remove PCR and sequencing errors. V, D and J gene segments were assigned by aligning CDR3 sequences to IMGT reference sequences. For a sequence to be retained, at least a six-nucleotide match to both a V gene segment and a J gene segment was required. Rearrangements were called productive when the CDR3 lacked stop codons and stayed in frame with V and J; all others were non-productive. CDR3 was defined according to IMGT convention as the region running from the second conserved V-encoded cysteine to the conserved J-encoded phenylalanine. Sequences without an unambiguous match to a single V gene segment were excluded from the earlier analysis of about 630 of the donors. In an earlier analysis of approximately 590 of the donors, a V segment was called functional when productive rearrangements were above 56.7%, and segregating when the standard deviation between donors exceeded 5%. A statistical classification framework was built to diagnose cytomegalovirus status from the catalog of TCR beta chain sequences. A later analysis assigned V and J genes by comparing TCR nucleotide sequences with IMGT/GENE-DB human TR gene sequences. The TCRdist pipeline was used in a later analysis to assign CDR3 sequences and most-parsimonious VDJ recombination scenarios. In a later analysis, every TCR beta chain was defined by the combination of its CDR3 amino acid sequence and its V-gene family, and reads without a unique V-gene family were dropped. To address suspected cross-contamination and a sequencing artifact, a later analysis removed 450 to 700 highly shared, low-generation-probability nucleotide sequences. A later analysis calculated a clonal expansion index for each public chain from normalized within-repertoire ranks of inferred template counts. In a later analysis, generation probabilities were computed with a VDJ recombination model fitted to out-of-frame rearrangements, and the resulting probabilities were checked against IGoR. Hypergeometric tests were used in a later analysis to score TCR-TCR, TCR-HLA and TCR-CMV co-occurrence, with a repertoire-size bias correction applied to the TCR pairs. A later analysis estimated false discovery rates by permuting HLA or CMV assignments 20 times. In a later analysis, co-occurring TCRs were grouped using DBSCAN, with TCRdist sequence similarity added in when clustering inside HLA-allele-positive subsets. Repertoires with fewer than 30,000 or more than 120,000 public chains, plus five repertoires with anomalous nucleotide sharing, were excluded from co-occurrence clustering. TCRdb retrieved this table from immuneACCESS and kept in-frame rearrangements only. Not all clones are present; in checked studies, unresolved V genes account for under half, and no reason is known for the remainder. The V and J calls and clone size come from that table; D and trimming were worked out from the DNA. The sample contains 150,000 to 200,000 clones, 75% to 90% of them found a single time. The ten largest make up 0.9% to 1.2% of the sample.

The clonotype originates from a boy between 2 and 10 years old in good health and CMV-seronegative. Material: PBMCs. The chain links TRBV2 with TRBJ2-2; 10 bases in the junction line up with TRBD1. The CDR3 loop reads CASSLRQGATGELFF. The nucleotide sequence reads TGTGCCAGCAGCCTCCGACAGGGGGCGACCGGGGAGCTGTTTTTT. Where the CDR3 stops, the reference TRBV2 and TRBJ2-2 genes take over; the full variable domain is EPEVTQTPSHQVTQMGQEVILRCVPISNHLYFYWYRQILGQKVEFLVSFYNNEISEKSEIFDDQFSVERPDGSNFTLKIRSTKLEDSAMYFCASSLRQGATGELFFGEGSRLTVL.